This T cell receptor (beta chain) was recorded in a study of control samples from healthy donors and cancer patients. Produced via immunoSEQ multiplex PCR; TCRdb's table is partial and in-frame only. Of just over 90,000 clones in the sample, about 88% are singletons; the top ten hold 0.95% to 1.5%. The CDR3 sequence is 14 residues long. Germline-derived CDR1 and CDR2 are MDHEN and SYDVKM. Between the trimmed V and J ends, which lost 3 bases and 4 bases, there was a span of 13 bases. The chain is built from TRBV28 and TRBJ2-7; perhaps D is TRBD1 or TRBD2 (5 bases each). The TCR originated in a woman in her forties or fifties in good health. The sequenced sample consisted of blood. The CDR3 protein is CASSFSGGSYEQYF. The CDR3, as DNA: TGTGCCAGCAGTTTCAGTGGGGGAAGTTACGAGCAGTACTTC.